This TCR beta chain stems from a study of blood T cell repertoires in COVID-19. Turning to the study itself: From T cells, B-cell-depleted T cells, or PBMCs came the material, which was cDNA or gDNA.

V was pared by 2 bases and J by 7 bases, with 14 bases between. The CDR3 has 15 amino acids. Germline lookup yields CDR1 KGHSH and CDR2 LQKENI. Here immunoSEQ multiplex PCR was the method, and the copy in TCRdb shows in-frame clones only, minus some. The repertoire has about 140,000 clones, approximately 80% of them found once; the top ten carry approximately 4.5%. The material sequenced was peripheral blood. The TCR comes from an elderly woman with active or convalescent COVID-19. V and J are TRBV18 and TRBJ2-2; D remains ambiguous. CDR3 region: CASSPSTVLDGELFF. CDR3 DNA sequence: TGTGCCAGCTCACCAAGTACCGTACTCGACGGGGAGCTGTTTTTT.